The following is a T cell receptor (beta chain) sequence with its context. The table came from immunoSEQ multiplex PCR; TCRdb's copy has only in-frame clones and leaves some out. The table records some 1 million clones, roughly 75% of them present only once. The data belong to a study of shared clonotypes between healthy human individuals. The length of the CDR3 is 12 residues. CDR1 SGHVS and CDR2 FQNEAQ come from the germline V gene. The V gene lost 1 base and the J gene lost 12 bases, with 7 bases spanning the gap. Sequenced material: memory CD4+ T cells sorted from blood. The subset is: CD45RA-negative fraction. The sequence was collected from a man between 18 and 35 years old in good health. The genes are TRBV7-8 and TRBJ1-6; D is undetermined. CDR3: CASSLDEGPLHF. The DNA for the CDR3 is TGTGCCAGCAGCTTAGACGAGGGACCCCTCCACTTT.